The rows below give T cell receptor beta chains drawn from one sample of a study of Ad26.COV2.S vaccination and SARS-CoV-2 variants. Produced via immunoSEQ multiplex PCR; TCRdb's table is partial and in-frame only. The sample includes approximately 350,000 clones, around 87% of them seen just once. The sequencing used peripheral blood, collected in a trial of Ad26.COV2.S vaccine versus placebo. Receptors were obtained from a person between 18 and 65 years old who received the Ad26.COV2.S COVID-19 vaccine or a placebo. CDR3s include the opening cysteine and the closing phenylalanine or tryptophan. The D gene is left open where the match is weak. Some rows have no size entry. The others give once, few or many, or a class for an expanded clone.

TGTGCCAGCAGCCACGGGACAGGGGGCACGGAGACCCAGTACTTC CASSHGTGGTETQYF 15 . TRBJ2-5 TRBV7-8 TRBD1
TGCGCCAGCAGCTTCGGGGACAGGGGGGTGGAGCAGTTCTTC CASSFGDRGVEQFF 14 once TRBJ2-1 TRBV5-1 TRBD1
TGTGCCAGCAGCCCTGTCTCTGGAAACACCATATATTTT CASSPVSGNTIYF 13 . TRBJ1-3 TRBV3-1/TRBV3-2 .
TGCAGCGTTGAAACCCTCATGAACACTGAAGCTTTCTTT CSVETLMNTEAFF 13 . TRBJ1-1 TRBV29-1 .
TGTGCCAGTAGTATTAAATCGGTCCCGGGACAGGTTAACTATGGCTACACCTTC CASSIKSVPGQVNYGYTF 18 . TRBJ1-2 TRBV19 TRBD1
TGTGCCAGCTCACTTGGGGGGCCCTACGAGCAGTACTTC CASSLGGPYEQYF 13 . TRBJ2-7 TRBV5-8 .
TGTGCCAGCAGCTTAGAAGGGTCCGGCACAGATACGCAGTATTTT CASSLEGSGTDTQYF 15 once TRBJ2-3 TRBV7-4 .
TGTGCCAGCAAAACGGAACTCTACGAGCAGTACTTC CASKTELYEQYF 12 . TRBJ2-7 TRBV2 .
TGCGCCAGCAGCTTGGGGCAGGGACTAGGAGAAAAACTGTTTTTT CASSLGQGLGEKLFF 15 few TRBJ1-4 TRBV5-1 .
TGTGCCTCTACGGGGGGGACAAACTCTGGAAACACCATATATTTT CASTGGTNSGNTIYF 15 . TRBJ1-3 TRBV18 .
TGCGCCAGCAGCCAAGACTCCGGGGCCGGGGAATACACCTTC CASSQDSGAGEYTF 14 once TRBJ1-2 TRBV4-3 .
TGTGCCAGCAGCCCCGCAGGGGGCATCCAGCCCCAGCATTTT CASSPAGGIQPQHF 14 . TRBJ1-5 TRBV7-9 TRBD1
TGTGCCAGCAGAGGGGGACAAACGAACACTGAAGCTTTCTTT CASRGGQTNTEAFF 14 . TRBJ1-1 TRBV6-5 .
TGTGCCAGCAGCATGGGACGGAACACTGAAGCTTTCTTT CASSMGRNTEAFF 13 . TRBJ1-1 TRBV14 .
TGTGCCAGCAGTCGACCTCAAAAAGTTACAGATACGCAGTATTTT CASSRPQKVTDTQYF 15 . TRBJ2-3 TRBV2 .
TGTGCCAGCAGTGGTGGGGGGTCCTATGGCTACACCTTC CASSGGGSYGYTF 13 . TRBJ1-2 TRBV2 .
TGTGCCAGCTCATTTAGCGGGGGGGCAAGAGACCAGTACTTC CASSFSGGARDQYF 14 . TRBJ2-5 TRBV19 TRBD2
TGTGCCAGCAGGGGCGGGGGCTCCTACAATGAGCAGTTCTTC CASRGGGSYNEQFF 14 . TRBJ2-1 TRBV28 TRBD2
TGTGCCAGCAGTGTACCCGCCCAGGCTGAAGCTTTCTTT CASSVPAQAEAFF 13 . TRBJ1-1 TRBV25-1 .
TGTGCCAGCAGCTTAGAGCGGGACAGCTACGAGCAGTACTTC CASSLERDSYEQYF 14 once TRBJ2-7 TRBV11-2 .
TGTGCCAGCAGTTGGTCTGGGGCCAACGTCCTGACTTTC CASSWSGANVLTF 13 . TRBJ2-6 TRBV27 .
TGTGCCACCAGCAGAGTTCGAGGGGTACAGCCCCAGCATTTT CATSRVRGVQPQHF 14 . TRBJ1-5 TRBV15 .
TGTGCCAGCAGCCAAGATACAGGGGGCTCCCCCAATGAGCAGTTCTTC CASSQDTGGSPNEQFF 16 . TRBJ2-1 TRBV4-2 TRBD1
TGTGCCAGCAGCTACGGGGAGACCCAGTACTTC CASSYGETQYF 11 . TRBJ2-5 TRBV3-1/TRBV3-2 .
TGTGCCAGCAGTTCCCCCAGCGGTGGAGGTAACTATGGCTACACCTTC CASSSPSGGGNYGYTF 16 . TRBJ1-2 TRBV27 .
TGTGCCAGCAGCCCCCGGAGGCACGATACGCAGTATTTT CASSPRRHDTQYF 13 . TRBJ2-3 TRBV5-6 .
TGTGCCAGCAGCTGGGCTGGCGCCTCTGGAAACACCATATATTTT CASSWAGASGNTIYF 15 . TRBJ1-3 TRBV7-8 .
TGTGCCAGTAGCGGGGCCAGCGCCTACGAGCAGTACTTC CASSGASAYEQYF 13 once TRBJ2-7 TRBV9 TRBD2
TGTGCCATCAGTGAGTTAGGACAGGTTGGCTACACCTTC CAISELGQVGYTF 13 . TRBJ1-2 TRBV10-3 TRBD1